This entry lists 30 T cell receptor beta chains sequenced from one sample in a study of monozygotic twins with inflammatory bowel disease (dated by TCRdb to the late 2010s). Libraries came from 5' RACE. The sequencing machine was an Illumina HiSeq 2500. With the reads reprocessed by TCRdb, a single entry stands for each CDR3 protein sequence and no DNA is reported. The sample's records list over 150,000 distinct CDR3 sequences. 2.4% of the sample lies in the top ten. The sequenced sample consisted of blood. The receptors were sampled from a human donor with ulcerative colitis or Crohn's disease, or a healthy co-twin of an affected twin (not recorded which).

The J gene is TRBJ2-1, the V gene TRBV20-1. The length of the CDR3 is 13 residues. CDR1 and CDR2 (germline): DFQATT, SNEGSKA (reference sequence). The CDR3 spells CSAPSPSYNEQFF.

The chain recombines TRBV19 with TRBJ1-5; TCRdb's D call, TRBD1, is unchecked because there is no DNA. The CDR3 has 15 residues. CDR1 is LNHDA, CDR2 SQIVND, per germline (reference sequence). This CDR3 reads CASSRQLGVNQPQHF.

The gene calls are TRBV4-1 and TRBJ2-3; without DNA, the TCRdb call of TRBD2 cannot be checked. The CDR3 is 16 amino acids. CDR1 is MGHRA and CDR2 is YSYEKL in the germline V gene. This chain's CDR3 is CASSQDGLAGTDTQYF.

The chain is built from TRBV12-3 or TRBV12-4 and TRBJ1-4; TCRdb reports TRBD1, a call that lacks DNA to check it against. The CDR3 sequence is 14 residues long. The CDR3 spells CASSLQGRGEKLFF.

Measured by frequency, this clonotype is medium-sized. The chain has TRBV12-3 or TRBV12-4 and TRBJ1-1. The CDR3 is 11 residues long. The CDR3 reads CASSQRGEAFF.

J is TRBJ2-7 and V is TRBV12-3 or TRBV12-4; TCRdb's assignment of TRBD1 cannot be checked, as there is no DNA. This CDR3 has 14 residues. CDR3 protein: CASRDRGSSYEQYF.

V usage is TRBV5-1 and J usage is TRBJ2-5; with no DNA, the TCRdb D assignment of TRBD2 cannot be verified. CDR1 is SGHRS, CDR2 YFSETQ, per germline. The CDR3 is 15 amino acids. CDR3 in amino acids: CASSLGLAGQETQYF.

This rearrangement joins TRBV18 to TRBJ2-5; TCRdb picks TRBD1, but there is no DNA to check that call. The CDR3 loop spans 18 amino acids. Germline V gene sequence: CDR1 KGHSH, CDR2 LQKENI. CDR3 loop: CASSPRIRPGTVLGTQYF.

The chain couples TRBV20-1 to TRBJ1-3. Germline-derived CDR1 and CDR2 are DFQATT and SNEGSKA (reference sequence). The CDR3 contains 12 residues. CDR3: CSALRPGNTIYF.

This CDR3 reads CASRTEGFPGNTIYF. The chain joins TRBV6-1 to TRBJ1-3. Germline CDR1 is MNHNS and CDR2 is SASEGT. This CDR3 region has 15 residues.

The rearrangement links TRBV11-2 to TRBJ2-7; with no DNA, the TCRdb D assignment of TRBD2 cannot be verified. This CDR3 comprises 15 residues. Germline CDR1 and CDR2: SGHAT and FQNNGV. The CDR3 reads CASSLDRLPNNEQYF.

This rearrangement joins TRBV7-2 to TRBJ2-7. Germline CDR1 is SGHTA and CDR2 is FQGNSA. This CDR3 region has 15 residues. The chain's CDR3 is CASSLSNGNTYEQYF. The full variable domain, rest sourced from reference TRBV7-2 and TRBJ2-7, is GAGVSQSPSNKVTEKGKDVELRCDPISGHTALYWYRQSLGQGLEFLIYFQGNSAPDKSGLPSDRFSAERTGGSVSTLTIQRTQQEDSAVYLCASSLSNGNTYEQYFGPGTRLTVT.

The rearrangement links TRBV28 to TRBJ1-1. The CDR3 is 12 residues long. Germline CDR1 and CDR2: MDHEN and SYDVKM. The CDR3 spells CASSYGDTEAFF. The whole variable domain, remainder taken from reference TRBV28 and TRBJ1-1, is DVKVTQSSRYLVKRTGEKVFLECVQDMDHENMFWYRQDPGLGLRLIYFSYDVKMKEKGDIPEGYSVSREKKERFSLILESASTNQTSMYLCASSYGDTEAFFGQGTRLTVV.

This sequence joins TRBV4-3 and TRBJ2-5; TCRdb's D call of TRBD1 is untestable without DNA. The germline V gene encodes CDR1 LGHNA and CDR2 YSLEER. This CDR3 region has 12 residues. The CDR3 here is CASSQDGGTQYF.

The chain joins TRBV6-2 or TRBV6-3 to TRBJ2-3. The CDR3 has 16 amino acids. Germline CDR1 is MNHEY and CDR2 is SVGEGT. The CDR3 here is CASSYSSGVGTDTQYF.

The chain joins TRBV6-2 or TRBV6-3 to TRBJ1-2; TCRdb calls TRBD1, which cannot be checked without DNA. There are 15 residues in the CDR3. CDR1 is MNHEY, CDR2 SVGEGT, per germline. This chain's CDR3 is CASSQRDGLNYGYTF.

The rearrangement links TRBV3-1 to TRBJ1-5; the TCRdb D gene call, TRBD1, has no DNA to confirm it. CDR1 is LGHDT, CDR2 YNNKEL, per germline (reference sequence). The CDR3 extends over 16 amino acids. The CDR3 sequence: CASSQRYRQGPQPQHF.

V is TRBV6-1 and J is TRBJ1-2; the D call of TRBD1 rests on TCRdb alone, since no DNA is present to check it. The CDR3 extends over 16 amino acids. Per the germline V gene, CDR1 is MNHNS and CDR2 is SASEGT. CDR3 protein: CASSDRQGATLYGYTF.

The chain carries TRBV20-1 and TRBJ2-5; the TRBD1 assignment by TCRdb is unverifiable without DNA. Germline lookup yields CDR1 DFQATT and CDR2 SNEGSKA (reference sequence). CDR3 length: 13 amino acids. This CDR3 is CSAPDPRLETQYF.

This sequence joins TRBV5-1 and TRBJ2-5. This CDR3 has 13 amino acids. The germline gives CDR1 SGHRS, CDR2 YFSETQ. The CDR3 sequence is CASSLFATETQYF. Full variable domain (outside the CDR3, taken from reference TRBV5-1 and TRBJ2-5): KAGVTQTPRYLIKTRGQQVTLSCSPISGHRSVSWYQQTPGQGLQFLFEYFSETQRNKGNFPGRFSGRQFSNSRSEMNVSTLELGDSALYLCASSLFATETQYFGPGTRLLVL.

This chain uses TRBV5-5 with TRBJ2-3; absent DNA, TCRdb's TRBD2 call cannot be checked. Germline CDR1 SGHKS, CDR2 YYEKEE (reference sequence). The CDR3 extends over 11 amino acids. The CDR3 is CASSEVDTQYF.

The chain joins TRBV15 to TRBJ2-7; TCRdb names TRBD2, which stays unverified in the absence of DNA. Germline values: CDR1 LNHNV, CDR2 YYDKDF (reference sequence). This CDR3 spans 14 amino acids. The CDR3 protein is CATSRDLLALEQYF.

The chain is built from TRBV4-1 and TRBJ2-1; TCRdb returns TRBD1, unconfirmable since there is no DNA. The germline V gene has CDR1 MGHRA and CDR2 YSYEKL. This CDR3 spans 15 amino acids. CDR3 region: CASSQGGRGQDEQFF.

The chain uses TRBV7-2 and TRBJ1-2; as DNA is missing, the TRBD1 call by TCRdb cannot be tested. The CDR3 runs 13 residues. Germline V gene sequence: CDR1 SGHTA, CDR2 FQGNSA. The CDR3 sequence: CASSLGRQGLGTF.

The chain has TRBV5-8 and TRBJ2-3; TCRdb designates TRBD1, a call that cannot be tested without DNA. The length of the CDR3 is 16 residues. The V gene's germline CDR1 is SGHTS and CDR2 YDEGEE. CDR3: CASSLVAGRGGDTQYF. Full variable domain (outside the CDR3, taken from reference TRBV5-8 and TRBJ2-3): EAGVTQSPTHLIKTRGQQATLRCSPISGHTSVYWYQQALGLGLQFLLWYDEGEERNRGNFPPRFSGRQFPNYSSELNVNALELEDSALYLCASSLVAGRGGDTQYFGPGTRLTVL.

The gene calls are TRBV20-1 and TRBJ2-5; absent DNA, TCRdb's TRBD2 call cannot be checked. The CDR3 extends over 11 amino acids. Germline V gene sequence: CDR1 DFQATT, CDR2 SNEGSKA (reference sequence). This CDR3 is CSAPRGETQYF.

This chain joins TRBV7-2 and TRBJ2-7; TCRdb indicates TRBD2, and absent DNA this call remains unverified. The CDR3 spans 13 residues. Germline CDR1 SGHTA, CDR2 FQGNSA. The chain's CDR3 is CASSPVVAGGRSF.

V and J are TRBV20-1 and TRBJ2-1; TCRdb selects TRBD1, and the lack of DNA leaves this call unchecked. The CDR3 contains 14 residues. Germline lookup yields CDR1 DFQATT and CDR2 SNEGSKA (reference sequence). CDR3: CSAPLGRGYNEQFF.

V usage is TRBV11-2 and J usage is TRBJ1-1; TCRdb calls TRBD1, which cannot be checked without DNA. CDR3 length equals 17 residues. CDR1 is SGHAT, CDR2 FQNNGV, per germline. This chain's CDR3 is CASRLSHSQRMNTEAFF.

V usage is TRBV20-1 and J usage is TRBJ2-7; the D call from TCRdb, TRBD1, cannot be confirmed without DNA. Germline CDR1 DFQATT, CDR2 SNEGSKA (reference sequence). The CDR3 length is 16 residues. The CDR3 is CSARSPYTDRAHEQYF.